The subject of this entry is one TCR beta chain. One end of the junction fails to match germline, which may point to a read error. The data are from a study of T cell repertoires in cytomegalovirus infection. Germline lookup yields CDR1 MNHEY and CDR2 SVGEGT. The CDR3 runs 20 residues. TCRdb processed the reads anew with MiXCR; each CDR3 protein has one entry. The sample has 310,000 or so distinct CDR3 sequences, roughly 26% seen once. The sequence was collected from a human donor in good health (CMV status not recorded). Some clones in this sample may be carry-over from other donors' samples. The V gene is TRBV6-2 or TRBV6-3, the J gene TRBJ1-1; no reliable D call. Source material: PBMCs. As DNA, the CDR3 is TGTGCCAGCAATTACTCTTCCTCGAGGAGGAGCCGACTGTCCTACACTGAAGCTTTCTTT. Protein product: CASNYSSSRRSRLSYTEAFF.